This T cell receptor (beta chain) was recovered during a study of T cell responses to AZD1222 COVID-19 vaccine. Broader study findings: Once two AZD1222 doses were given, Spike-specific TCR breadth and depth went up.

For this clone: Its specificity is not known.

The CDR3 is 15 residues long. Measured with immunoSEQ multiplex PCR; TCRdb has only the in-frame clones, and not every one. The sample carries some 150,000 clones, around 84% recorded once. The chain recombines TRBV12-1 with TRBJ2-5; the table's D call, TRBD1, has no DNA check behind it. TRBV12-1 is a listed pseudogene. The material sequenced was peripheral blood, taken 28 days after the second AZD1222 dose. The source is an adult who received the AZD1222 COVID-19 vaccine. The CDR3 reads CASSFGTPYQETQYF. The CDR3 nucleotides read TGTGCCAGCAGCTTTGGGACACCGTACCAAGAGACCCAGTACTTC.